A single sample is the source of the 8 T cell receptor beta chains below, sequenced in a study of cytomegalovirus exposure and HLA in healthy donors. The repertoire was sequenced with immunoSEQ multiplex PCR; TCRdb's copy has only in-frame clones and lacks some. Here the sample spans about 180,000 clones, around 85% being singletons. The specimen was PBMCs. The receptors were gathered from a man aged 18-30 years in good health and CMV-seropositive.

The chain is built from TRBV25-1 and TRBJ1-1; D is undetermined. The ends were cut back, 5 bases at V and 3 bases at J, with 7 bases in the middle. Germline V gene sequence: CDR1 MGHDK, CDR2 SYGVNS. The length of the CDR3 is 12 residues. CDR3 amino acids: CASSKRDTEAFF. The CDR3 DNA reads TGTGCCAGCAGTAAGAGGGACACTGAAGCTTTCTTT.

The chain links TRBV7-3 to TRBJ1-1; D uncertain. V dropped 2 bases and J dropped 7 bases, with 8 bases sitting between them. This CDR3 contains 12 residues. Germline-derived CDR1 and CDR2 are SGHTA and FQGTGA. CDR3 sequence: CASSLSGGEAFF. In DNA form, the CDR3 reads TGTGCCAGCAGCTTATCGGGTGGTGAAGCTTTCTTT.

The chain recombines TRBV29-1 with TRBJ1-1; 8 bases fit TRBD1. V dropped 2 bases and J dropped 5; count of bases not matched to a gene: 7. CDR3 length equals 14 residues. Germline CDR1 is SQVTM and CDR2 is ANQGSEA. CDR3 sequence (DNA): TGCAGCGTTGAAACCGACAACAGGGGGACTGAAGCTTTCTTT. Translating gives CSVETDNRGTEAFF.

This clone showed up just a few times. This chain connects TRBV11-2 to TRBJ2-7, with D maybe TRBD2 (6 bases). V was trimmed by 0 bases and J by 7 bases, leaving 13 bases between them. Germline CDR1 and CDR2: SGHAT and FQNNGV. CDR3 size: 14 residues. In DNA, the CDR3 is TGTGCCAGCAGCTTAGAATGGGGGGTAGGGGAGCAGTACTTC. This encodes CASSLEWGVGEQYF.

The rearrangement links TRBV28 to TRBJ1-3; 7 bases agree with TRBD1. Germline CDR1 and CDR2: MDHEN and SYDVKM. CDR3 length: 14 amino acids. The V gene end was trimmed by 2 bases and the J gene end by 2 bases; junction bases not matched to a gene: 0. For the CDR3, the DNA is TGTGCCAGCAGTTTAGGACAGGCTGGAAACACCATATATTTT. As protein: CASSLGQAGNTIYF.

CDR3 bases: TGTGCCAGCTCACCACCTGCCGGGAGGGCCCCCCATGAGCAGTTCTTC. It yields the protein CASSPPAGRAPHEQFF. The V gene is TRBV18, the J gene TRBJ2-1; 8 bases line up with TRBD2. The germline V gene encodes CDR1 KGHSH and CDR2 LQKENI. The J segment lost 8 bases and the V segment lost 0 bases, leaving 9 bases of the junction unmatched. This CDR3 is built from 16 residues.

V is TRBV2 and J is TRBJ2-2; D possibly corresponds to TRBD2 (5 bases). V was clipped by 7 bases and J by 4 bases, with 13 bases between them. The CDR3 has 14 residues. Germline loops: CDR1 SNHLY, CDR2 FYNNEI. The CDR3 loop reads CASTDGRGTGELFF. The CDR3, as DNA: TGTGCCAGCACCGATGGTCGGGGCACCGGGGAGCTGTTTTTT.

This clone was recorded once. In DNA form, the CDR3 reads TGTGCCAGCAGTTCGCGACAGTTTTCGGGCGAGCAGTACTTC. Amino acids: CASSSRQFSGEQYF. The V and J genes are TRBV28 and TRBJ2-7; maybe TRBD1 (5 bases). Looked up from germline, CDR1 is MDHEN and CDR2 is SYDVKM. The CDR3 runs to 14 residues. Trimming removed 4 bases from V and 6 bases from J, with 16 bases in between.